This TCR beta chain was sequenced for a study of CXCR3-negative and CXCR3-positive naive CD8 T cells. Study results and limitations: Cryopreserved cells partially lost CXCR3 expression, and fresh PBMCs were used in most assays. Memory, not naive, CXCR3-negative and CXCR3-positive cells differed in TRBV-TRBJ usage. Each naive subset displayed comparably high diversity, whereas memory CD8+ cells displayed much lower diversity.

This CDR3 spans 14 amino acids. Germline V gives CDR1 SGHDT, CDR2 YYEEEE. The TRB libraries of cDNA were built by UMI-labeled 5' RACE. Using the 5' RACE reads, TCRdb records one entry per CDR3 protein without DNA. This table holds tens of thousands of distinct CDR3 sequences. Note on this clonotype: The antigen is undetermined.

Every subset of CD8+ T cells was sorted in triplicate at a few hundred thousand cells each. The chain carries TRBV5-6 and TRBJ1-2; there is no DNA to check the TCRdb D call of TRBD1. The TCR sequence derives from a human donor in good health. Some clones in this sample may be carry-over from other donors' samples. Sequences were obtained from memory CD8+ T cells from blood. The CDR3: CAWSPGQKIYGYTF.